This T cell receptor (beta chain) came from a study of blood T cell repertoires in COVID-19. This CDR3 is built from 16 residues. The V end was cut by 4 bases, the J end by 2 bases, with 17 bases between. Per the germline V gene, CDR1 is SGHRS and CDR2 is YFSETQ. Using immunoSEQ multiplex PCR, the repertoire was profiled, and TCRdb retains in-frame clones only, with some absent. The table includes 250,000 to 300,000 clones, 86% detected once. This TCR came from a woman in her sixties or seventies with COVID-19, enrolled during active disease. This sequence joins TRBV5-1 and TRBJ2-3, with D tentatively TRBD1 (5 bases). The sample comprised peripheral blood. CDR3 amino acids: CASSPDIRESTDTQYF. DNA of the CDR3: TGCGCCAGCAGCCCCGATATCAGGGAATCCACAGATACGCAGTATTTT.